The 23 T cell receptor beta chains presented below share a single source sample, sequenced in a study of cytomegalovirus exposure and HLA in healthy donors. The PCR had 60 Vbeta and 13 Jbeta primers. This table comes from immunoSEQ multiplex PCR, and its TCRdb copy is limited to in-frame clones, with some not included. The sample contains around 130,000 clones, over 75% of which appear only once. Sequencing was performed on PBMCs. The receptors were gathered from a man in his forties in good health and CMV-seronegative.

The chain links TRBV28 to TRBJ1-1, with 7 positions matching TRBD1. CDR1 MDHEN and CDR2 SYDVKM come from the germline V gene. This CDR3 is built from 14 residues. Trimming cost V 5 bases and J 0 bases; bases outside gene matches: 3. The CDR3: CASSETGLNTEAFF. The CDR3 bases are TGTGCCAGCAGTGAGACAGGGTTGAACACTGAAGCTTTCTTT.

J is TRBJ1-1 and V is TRBV6-1, with TRBD1 identical over 11 bases. Germline V gene sequence: CDR1 MNHNS, CDR2 SASEGT. This CDR3 contains 14 residues. Losses at the gene ends were 4 bases for V and 4 bases for J; bases not matched to a gene: 2. CDR3 nucleotide sequence: TGTGCCAGCAGTGGGGGACAGGGGGTCACTGAAGCTTTCTTT. Amino acid sequence: CASSGGQGVTEAFF.

This clone was counted only a few times. The chain uses TRBV19 and TRBJ2-7; no clear D. CDR3 size: 14 residues. Trimming took 1 base from V and 2 from J, leaving 9 bases between them. Per germline, CDR1 LNHDA and CDR2 SQIVND (reference sequence). The CDR3 region has the DNA TGTGCCAGTAGTATAGTTGCTACCGCCTACGAGCAGTACTTC. It encodes CASSIVATAYEQYF. The variable domain in full, completed from reference TRBV19 and TRBJ2-7, reads DGGITQSPKYLFRKEGQNVTLSCEQNLNHDAMYWYRQDPGQGLRLIYYSQIVNDFQKGDIAEGYSVSREKKESFPLTVTSAQKNPTAFYLCASSIVATAYEQYFGPGTRLTVT.

The V and J genes are TRBV10-3 and TRBJ1-1; a weak D match, TRBD1 (6 bases). V lost 11 bases and J 1 base, leaving 14 bases between the germline ends. The CDR3 runs to 13 residues. Germline loops: CDR1 ENHRY, CDR2 SYGVKD. CDR3 nucleotide sequence: TGTGCCGCCCAGGGGCAGGGGAACACTGAAGCTTTCTTT. It yields the protein CAAQGQGNTEAFF.

V usage is TRBV11-2 and J usage is TRBJ2-7, with a tentative D call TRBD2 (6 bases). The CDR3 is made up of 14 amino acids. Germline loops: CDR1 SGHAT, CDR2 FQNNGV. The ends were cut back, 2 bases at V and 7 bases at J, with 15 bases in the middle. This CDR3 is CASSLQAVAGEQYF. CDR3 in DNA: TGTGCCAGCAGCTTACAGGCGGTTGCGGGGGAGCAGTACTTC.

The rearrangement links TRBV4-1 to TRBJ1-2, with TRBD1 as a possible D gene (6 bases). Trimming shortened V by 1 base and J by 4 bases, and 7 bases separated the two germline ends. Germline lookup yields CDR1 MGHRA and CDR2 YSYEKL. The CDR3 is made up of 13 amino acids. In DNA form, the CDR3 reads TGCGCCAGCAGCCAAGGAGGGGGCTATGGCTACACCTTC. Amino acid sequence: CASSQGGGYGYTF.

The chain carries TRBV5-1 and TRBJ1-4, with a possible D match to TRBD1 (5 bases). The V and J ends lost 0 bases and 3 bases respectively, with 15 bases between them. Germline CDR1 SGHRS, CDR2 YFSETQ. The length of the CDR3 is 17 residues. The chain's CDR3 is CASSLGAGSMPNEKLFF. The DNA for the CDR3 is TGCGCCAGCAGCTTGGGTGCAGGGTCGATGCCTAATGAAAAACTGTTTTTT.

A few counts support this clone. The rearrangement links TRBV11-2 to TRBJ2-7, with a weak D call TRBD2 (5 bases). This CDR3 comprises 13 residues. Trimming shortened V by 3 bases and J by 5 bases, and 11 bases separated the two germline ends. The V gene's germline CDR1 is SGHAT and CDR2 FQNNGV. CDR3 DNA: TGTGCCAGCAGCTTTCCGGGGAACGACGAGCAGTACTTC. It is translated as CASSFPGNDEQYF.

The gene calls are TRBV5-1 and TRBJ1-2; no clear D gene. The V gene lost 0 bases and the J gene lost 6 bases, with 15 bases spanning the gap. This CDR3 region has 15 residues. Germline CDR1 is SGHRS and CDR2 is YFSETQ. The DNA of the CDR3 is TGCGCCAGCAGCTTGGGAGGCGACCGAGCACATGGCTACACCTTC. Protein sequence: CASSLGGDRAHGYTF.

This clone was recorded once. This chain connects TRBV4-1 to TRBJ1-6; no clear D gene. Looked up from germline, CDR1 is MGHRA and CDR2 is YSYEKL. The CDR3 extends over 13 amino acids. V was pared by 3 bases and J by 7 bases, with 7 bases between. The CDR3 region is CASSQSANSPLHF. The CDR3 DNA is TGCGCCAGCAGCCAGAGTGCAAATTCACCCCTCCACTTT.

This clone was picked up a small number of times. The chain combines TRBV4-3 with TRBJ1-2, with D maybe TRBD1 (5 bases). The CDR3 sequence is 13 residues long. Germline CDR1 is LGHNA and CDR2 is YSLEER. V lost 1 base to trimming and J lost 8 bases, with 11 bases between them. The DNA of the CDR3 is TGCGCCAGCAGCCAAGCGGACAATTGGGGCTACACCTTC. Amino acid sequence: CASSQADNWGYTF.

V gene TRBV6-1 combines with J gene TRBJ2-5; 7 bases match TRBD2. V was pared by 2 bases and J by 5 bases, with 8 bases of the junction left unmatched. The length of the CDR3 is 15 residues. CDR1 and CDR2 from the germline V gene are MNHNS and SASEGT. The DNA of the CDR3 is TGTGCCAGCAGTGAATCAAGCGGGACCGGGGAGACCCAGTACTTC. It is translated as CASSESSGTGETQYF.

The chain recombines TRBV5-4 with TRBJ1-1; D not resolved. CDR1 is SGHNT and CDR2 is YYREEE in the germline V gene (reference sequence). The CDR3 runs 14 residues. V was trimmed by 8 bases and J by 4 bases, leaving 18 bases between them. CDR3 bases: TGTGCCAGTAATGTTGGGAGCTCATCCACTGAAGCTTTCTTT. As protein: CASNVGSSSTEAFF.

The chain joins TRBV29-1 to TRBJ1-2; D is uncertain. CDR1 is SQVTM and CDR2 is ANQGSEA in the germline V gene. The V gene lost 8 bases and the J gene lost 4 bases, with 11 bases spanning the gap. The CDR3 covers 11 residues. The CDR3 DNA sequence: TGCAGCTTCCAGGCTGGCTATGGCTACACCTTC. This gives the protein CSFQAGYGYTF.

The chain couples TRBV28 to TRBJ1-5, with D perhaps TRBD1 (5 bases). V was clipped by 3 bases and J by 2 bases, with 14 bases between them. The CDR3 contains 16 residues. CDR1 MDHEN and CDR2 SYDVKM come from the germline V gene. CDR3 in amino acids: CASSLGGGSGNQPQHF. The CDR3 coding sequence is TGTGCCAGCAGTTTGGGTGGGGGGAGCGGCAATCAGCCCCAGCATTTT.

In DNA form, the CDR3 reads TGTGCCAGCAGCCACGGGGCGGGGGGCACAGATACGCAGTATTTT. It is translated as CASSHGAGGTDTQYF. The rearrangement links TRBV6-5 to TRBJ2-3; 7 bases match TRBD2. Germline values: CDR1 MNHEY, CDR2 SVGAGI. Trimming took 6 bases from V and 1 from J; bases not matched to a gene: 7. CDR3 length equals 15 residues.

This clone came up a few times. J is TRBJ2-3 and V is TRBV5-4, with 7 bases that match TRBD2. The CDR3 extends over 14 amino acids. The junction had 4 bases not matched to a gene; V was cut back by 2 bases and J by 4 bases. CDR1 is SGHNT, CDR2 YYREEE, per germline (reference sequence). The CDR3 sequence: CASSLRLAADTQYF. The CDR3 bases are TGTGCCAGCAGCTTAAGACTAGCCGCAGATACGCAGTATTTT.

Comment on this clone: The junction departs from the called germline gene at one end, perhaps through a read error. The chain uses TRBV7-2 and TRBJ2-3; a weak D match, TRBD1 (5 bases). Germline-derived CDR1 and CDR2 are SGHTA and FQGNSA. The CDR3 spans 16 residues. The CDR3 bases are TGTGCCAGCACCTTATTACAGGCTGGGGGCACAGATACGCAGTATTTT. This codes for CASTLLQAGGTDTQYF.

This clone was recorded a few times. V is TRBV5-5 and J is TRBJ2-1; 8 bases fit TRBD1. J gave up 1 base and V 4 bases, and 4 bases lay outside the gene matches. Looked up from germline, CDR1 is SGHKS and CDR2 is YYEKEE (reference sequence). CDR3 length: 15 residues. CDR3: CASSKDRVSYNEQFF. The CDR3 DNA reads TGTGCCAGCAGCAAGGACAGGGTTTCCTACAATGAGCAGTTCTTC.

This chain links TRBV7-2 with TRBJ2-5; D perhaps matches TRBD2 (6 bases). The J call may be in error: the DNA end matches TRBJ2-7 better. The V gene's germline CDR1 is SGHTA and CDR2 FQGNSA. The CDR3 is made up of 14 amino acids. CDR3 DNA: TGTGCCAGCAGCTTAGGGGGGGTCGACTACGAGCAGTACTTC. Its protein is CASSLGGVDYEQYF.

The chain recombines TRBV7-9 with TRBJ1-1; D call uncertain. Germline CDR1 SEHNR, CDR2 FQNEAQ (reference sequence). V dropped 5 bases and J dropped 6 bases, with 7 bases sitting between them. The CDR3 spans 11 residues. Written as DNA, the CDR3 is TGTGCCAGCAGCGTAGTAGCTGAAGCTTTCTTT. It translates to CASSVVAEAFF.

The chain couples TRBV12-5 to TRBJ1-2, with D possibly TRBD1 on 6 matching bases. Germline V gene sequence: CDR1 LGHNT, CDR2 FRNRAP. The CDR3 runs to 15 residues. V lost 6 bases and J lost 0, with 14 bases in between. The CDR3 reads CASGGGPGSNYGYTF. The CDR3 DNA sequence: TGTGCTAGTGGCGGGGGGCCAGGTTCTAACTATGGCTACACCTTC.

This clone was observed a few times. The chain links TRBV29-1 to TRBJ1-4; the D gene is possibly TRBD1 (5 bases). V gave up 4 bases and J gave up 7 bases, with 10 bases separating them. Germline V lookup: CDR1 SQVTM, CDR2 ANQGSEA. The CDR3 covers 12 residues. The chain's CDR3 is CSVVGVGEKLFF. CDR3 DNA: TGCAGCGTTGTAGGGGTTGGTGAAAAACTGTTTTTT.